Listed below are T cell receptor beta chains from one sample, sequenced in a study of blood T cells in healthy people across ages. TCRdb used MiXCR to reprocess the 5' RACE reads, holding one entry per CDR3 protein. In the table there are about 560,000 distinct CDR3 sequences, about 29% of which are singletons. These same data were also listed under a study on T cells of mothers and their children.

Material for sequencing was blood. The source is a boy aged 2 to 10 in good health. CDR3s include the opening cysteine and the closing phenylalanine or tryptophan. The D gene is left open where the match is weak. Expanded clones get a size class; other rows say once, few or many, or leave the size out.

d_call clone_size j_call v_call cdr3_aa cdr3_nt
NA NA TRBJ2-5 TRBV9 CASSVGTGHQETQYF TGTGCCAGCAGCGTAGGTACAGGGCACCAAGAGACCCAGTACTTC
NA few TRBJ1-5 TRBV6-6 CASSYGRGTGNQPQHF TGTGCCAGCAGTTACGGGAGAGGGACGGGCAATCAGCCCCAGCATTTT
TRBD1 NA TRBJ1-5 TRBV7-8 CASNPDRASDQPQHF TGTGCCAGCAACCCGGACAGGGCGTCCGATCAGCCCCAGCATTTT
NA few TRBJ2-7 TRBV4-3 CASSQDHTGPQYF TGCGCCAGCAGCCAAGATCACACGGGACCCCAGTACTTC
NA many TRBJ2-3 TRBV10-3 CAISVGTDTQYF TGTGCCATCAGTGTGGGCACAGATACGCAGTATTTT
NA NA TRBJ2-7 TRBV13 CASSPGRGQHYEQYF TGTGCCAGCAGCCCCGGGAGGGGGCAACACTACGAGCAGTACTTC
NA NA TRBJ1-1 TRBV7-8 CASRRQTDMNTEAFF TGTGCCAGCAGACGTCAGACAGACATGAACACTGAAGCTTTCTTT
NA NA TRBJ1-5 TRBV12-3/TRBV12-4 CASSTTGSSNQPQHF TGTGCCAGCAGTACAACAGGTTCTAGCAATCAGCCCCAGCATTTT
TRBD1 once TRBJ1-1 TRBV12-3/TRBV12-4 CASGLQGSDRAFF TGTGCCAGCGGACTACAGGGGTCCGATCGAGCTTTCTTT
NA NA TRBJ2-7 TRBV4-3 CASSLHTTEVYEQYF TGCGCCAGCAGCCTACACACGACGGAAGTTTACGAGCAGTACTTC
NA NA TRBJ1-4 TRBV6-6 CASSDRVPNEKLFF TGTGCCAGCAGTGACCGGGTCCCGAATGAAAAACTGTTTTTT
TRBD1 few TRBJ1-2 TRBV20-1 CSAWTGEHYGYTF TGCAGTGCTTGGACAGGGGAACACTATGGCTACACCTTC
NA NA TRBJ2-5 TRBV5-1 CASSFYVARGQETPYF TGCGCCAGCAGCTTCTATGTCGCCAGGGGCCAAGAGACCCCGTACTTC
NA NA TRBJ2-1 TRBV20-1 CSARGTTEMNEQFF TGCAGTGCTAGGGGTACGACCGAAATGAATGAGCAGTTCTTC
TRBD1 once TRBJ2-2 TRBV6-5 CASRSGTGVDGELFF TGTGCCAGCAGGTCCGGGACAGGGGTTGACGGGGAGCTGTTTTTT
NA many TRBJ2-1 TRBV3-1 CASSPGNNEQFF TGTGCCAGCAGCCCTGGAAACAATGAGCAGTTCTTC
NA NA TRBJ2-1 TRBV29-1 CTALGDSRREQFF TGCACCGCCCTGGGGGACTCGAGGCGTGAGCAGTTCTTC
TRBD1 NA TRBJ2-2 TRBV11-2 CASSLKLVGPGGPLTGELFF TGTGCCAGCAGCTTAAAATTGGTGGGCCCAGGGGGCCCACTCACCGGGGAGCTGTTTTTT
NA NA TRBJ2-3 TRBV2 CASSDRGGPSTDTQYF TGTGCCAGCAGTGATCGGGGTGGGCCGAGCACAGATACGCAGTATTTT
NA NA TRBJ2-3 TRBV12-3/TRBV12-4 CASSFRLGTQYF TGTGCCAGCAGCTTTCGACTAGGCACGCAGTATTTT
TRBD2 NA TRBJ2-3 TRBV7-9 CASSWGLAGTDTQYF TGTGCCAGCAGCTGGGGACTAGCGGGCACAGATACGCAGTATTTT
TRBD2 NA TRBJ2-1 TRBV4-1 CASSQGTAGARNEQFF TGCGCCAGCAGCCAAGGAACGGCGGGAGCTCGCAATGAGCAGTTCTTC
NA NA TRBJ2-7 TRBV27 CASSLFPSSYEQYF TGTGCCAGCAGTTTATTCCCCTCGTCATACGAGCAGTACTTC